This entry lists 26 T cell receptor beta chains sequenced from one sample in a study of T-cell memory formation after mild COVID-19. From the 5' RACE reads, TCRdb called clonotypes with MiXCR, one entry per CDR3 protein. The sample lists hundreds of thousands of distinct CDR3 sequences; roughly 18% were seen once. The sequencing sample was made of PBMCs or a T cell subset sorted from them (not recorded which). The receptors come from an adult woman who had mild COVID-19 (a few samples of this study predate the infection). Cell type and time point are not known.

The CDR3 protein is CASSLVTSHEGKYF. In DNA form, the CDR3 reads TGCGCCAGCAGTTTAGTAACTAGCCACGAGGGAAAGTATTTT. The chain couples TRBV10-2 to TRBJ2-3, with a possible D match to TRBD2 (6 bases). V was pared by 5 bases and J by 13 bases, with 22 bases between. The CDR3 spans 14 residues. Germline V gene sequence: CDR1 WSHSY, CDR2 SAAADI.

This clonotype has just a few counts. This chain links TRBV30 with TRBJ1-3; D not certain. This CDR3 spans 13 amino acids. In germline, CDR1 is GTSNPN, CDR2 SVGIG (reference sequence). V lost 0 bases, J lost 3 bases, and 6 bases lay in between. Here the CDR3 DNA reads TGTGCCTGGAGTGTGGCATATGGAAACACCATATATTTT. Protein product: CAWSVAYGNTIYF. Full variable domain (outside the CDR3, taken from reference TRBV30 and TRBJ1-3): SQTIHQWPATLVQPVGSPLSLECTVEGTSNPNLYWYRQAAGRGLQLLFYSVGIGQISSEVPQNLSASRPQDRQFILSSKKLLLSDSGFYLCAWSVAYGNTIYFGEGSWLTVV.

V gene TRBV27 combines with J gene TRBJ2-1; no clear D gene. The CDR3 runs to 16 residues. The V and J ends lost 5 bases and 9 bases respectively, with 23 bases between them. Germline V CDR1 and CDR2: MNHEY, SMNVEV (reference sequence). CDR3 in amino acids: CASSHRQPQGLAEQFF. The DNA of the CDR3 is TGTGCCAGCAGTCATAGACAACCGCAAGGCTTAGCTGAGCAGTTCTTC.

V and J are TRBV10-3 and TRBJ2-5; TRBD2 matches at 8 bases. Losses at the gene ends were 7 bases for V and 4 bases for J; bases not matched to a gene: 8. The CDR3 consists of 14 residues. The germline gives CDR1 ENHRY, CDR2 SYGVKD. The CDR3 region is CAIKAGDDGETQYF. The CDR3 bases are TGTGCCATCAAAGCGGGAGACGATGGAGAGACCCAGTACTTC.

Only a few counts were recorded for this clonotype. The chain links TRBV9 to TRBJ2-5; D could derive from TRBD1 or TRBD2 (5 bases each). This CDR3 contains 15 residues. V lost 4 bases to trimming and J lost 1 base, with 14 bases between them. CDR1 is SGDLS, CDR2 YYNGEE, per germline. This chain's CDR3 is CASSPGPTTQETQYF. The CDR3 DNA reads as TGTGCCAGCAGCCCGGGACCCACAACCCAAGAGACCCAGTACTTC. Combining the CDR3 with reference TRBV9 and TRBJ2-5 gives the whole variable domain DSGVTQTPKHLITATGQRVTLRCSPRSGDLSVYWYQQSLDQGLQFLIQYYNGEERAKGNILERFSAQQFPDLHSELNLSSLELGDSALYFCASSPGPTTQETQYFGPGTRLLVL.

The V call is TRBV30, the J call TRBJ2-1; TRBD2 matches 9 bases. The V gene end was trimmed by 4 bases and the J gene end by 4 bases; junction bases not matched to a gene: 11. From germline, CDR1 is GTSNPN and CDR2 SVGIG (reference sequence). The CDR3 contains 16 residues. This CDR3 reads CAWTSAAGGLYNEQFF. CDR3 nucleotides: TGTGCCTGGACCTCCGCGGCGGGGGGGCTTTACAATGAGCAGTTCTTC.

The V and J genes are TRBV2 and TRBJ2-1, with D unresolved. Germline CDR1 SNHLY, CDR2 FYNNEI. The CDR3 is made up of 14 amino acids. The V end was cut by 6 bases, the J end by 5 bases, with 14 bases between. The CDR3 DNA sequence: TGTGCCAGCAGCTTATCTTCCAGGAACAATGAGCAGTTCTTC. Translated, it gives CASSLSSRNNEQFF.

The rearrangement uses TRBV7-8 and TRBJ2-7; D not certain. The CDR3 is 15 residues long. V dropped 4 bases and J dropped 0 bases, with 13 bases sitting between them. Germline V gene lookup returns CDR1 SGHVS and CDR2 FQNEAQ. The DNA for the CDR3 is TGTGCCAGCAGCTCAGGACGGTCAAGCTCCTACGAGCAGTACTTC. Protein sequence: CASSSGRSSSYEQYF.

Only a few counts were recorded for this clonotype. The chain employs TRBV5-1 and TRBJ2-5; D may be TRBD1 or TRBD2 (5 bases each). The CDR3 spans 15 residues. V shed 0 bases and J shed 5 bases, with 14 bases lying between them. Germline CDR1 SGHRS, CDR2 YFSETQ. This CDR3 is CASSLARGARETQYF. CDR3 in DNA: TGCGCCAGCAGCTTGGCCCGAGGGGCTAGGGAGACCCAGTACTTC.

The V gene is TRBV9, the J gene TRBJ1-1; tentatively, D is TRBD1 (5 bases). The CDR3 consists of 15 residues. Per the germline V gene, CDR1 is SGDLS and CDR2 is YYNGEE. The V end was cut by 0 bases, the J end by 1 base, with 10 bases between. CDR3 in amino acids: CASSVDSGGNTEAFF. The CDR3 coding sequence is TGTGCCAGCAGCGTAGATTCCGGGGGGAACACTGAAGCTTTCTTT.

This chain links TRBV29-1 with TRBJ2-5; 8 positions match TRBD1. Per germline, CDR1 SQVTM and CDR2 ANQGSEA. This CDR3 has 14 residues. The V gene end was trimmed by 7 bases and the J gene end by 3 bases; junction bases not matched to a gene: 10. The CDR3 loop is CSAWPKDREETQYF. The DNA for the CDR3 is TGCAGCGCATGGCCGAAGGACAGGGAAGAGACCCAGTACTTC.

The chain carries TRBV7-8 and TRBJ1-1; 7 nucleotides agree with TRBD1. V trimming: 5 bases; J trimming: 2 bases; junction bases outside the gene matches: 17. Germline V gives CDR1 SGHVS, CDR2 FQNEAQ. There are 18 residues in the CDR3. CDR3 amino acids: CASSTRGAGGYANTEAFF. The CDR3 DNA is TGTGCCAGCAGCACCAGGGGAGCAGGGGGGTACGCTAACACTGAAGCTTTCTTT.

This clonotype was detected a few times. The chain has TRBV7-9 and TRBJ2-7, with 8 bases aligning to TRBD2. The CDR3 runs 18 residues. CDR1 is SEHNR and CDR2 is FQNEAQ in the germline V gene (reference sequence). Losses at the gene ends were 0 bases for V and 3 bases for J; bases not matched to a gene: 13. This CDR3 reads CASSLAGTSDPDVYEQYF. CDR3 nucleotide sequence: TGTGCCAGCAGCTTAGCTGGGACTAGTGATCCCGACGTCTACGAGCAGTACTTC.

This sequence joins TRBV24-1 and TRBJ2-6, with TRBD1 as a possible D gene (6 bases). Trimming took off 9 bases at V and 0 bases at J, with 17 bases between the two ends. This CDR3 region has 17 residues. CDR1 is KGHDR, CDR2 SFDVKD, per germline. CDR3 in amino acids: CATGGRGLSSGANVLTF. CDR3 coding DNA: TGTGCCACCGGGGGCCGGGGCCTCTCCTCTGGGGCCAACGTCCTGACTTTC.

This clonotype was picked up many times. The CDR3 loop reads CATTDEQGGYNEQFF. CDR3 DNA sequence: TGTGCCACCACGGACGAGCAGGGAGGCTACAATGAGCAGTTCTTC. The rearrangement links TRBV15 to TRBJ2-1; D may be TRBD2 (6 bases). Germline V gene lookup returns CDR1 LNHNV and CDR2 YYDKDF (reference sequence). The CDR3 extends over 15 amino acids. V was clipped by 7 bases and J by 3 bases, with 16 bases between them.

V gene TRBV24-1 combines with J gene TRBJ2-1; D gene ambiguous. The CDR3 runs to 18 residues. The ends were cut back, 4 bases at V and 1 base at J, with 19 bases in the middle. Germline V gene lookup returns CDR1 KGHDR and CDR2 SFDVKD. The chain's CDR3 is CATSDLDPPGRSYNEQFF. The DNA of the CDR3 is TGTGCCACCAGTGACTTGGATCCCCCTGGAAGATCCTACAATGAGCAGTTCTTC.

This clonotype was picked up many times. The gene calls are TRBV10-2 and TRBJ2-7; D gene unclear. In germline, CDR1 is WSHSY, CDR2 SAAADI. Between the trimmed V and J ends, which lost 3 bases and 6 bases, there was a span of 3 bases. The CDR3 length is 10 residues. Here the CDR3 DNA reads TGCGCCAGCAGTGAAGGCGAGCAGTACTTC. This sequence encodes CASSEGEQYF.

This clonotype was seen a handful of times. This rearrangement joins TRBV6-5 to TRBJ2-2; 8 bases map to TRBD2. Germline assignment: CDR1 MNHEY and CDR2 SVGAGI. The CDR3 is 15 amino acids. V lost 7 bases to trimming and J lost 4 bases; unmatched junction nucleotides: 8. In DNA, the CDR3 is TGTGCCAGCAAGCCGGGACTAGTCTTCACCGGGGAGCTGTTTTTT. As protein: CASKPGLVFTGELFF.

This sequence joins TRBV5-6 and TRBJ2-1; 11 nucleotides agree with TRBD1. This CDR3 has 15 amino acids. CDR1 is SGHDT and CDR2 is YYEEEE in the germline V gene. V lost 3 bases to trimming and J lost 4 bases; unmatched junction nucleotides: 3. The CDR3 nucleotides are TGTGCCAGCAGCTGGGGACAGGGGGGATACAATGAGCAGTTCTTC. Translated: CASSWGQGGYNEQFF.

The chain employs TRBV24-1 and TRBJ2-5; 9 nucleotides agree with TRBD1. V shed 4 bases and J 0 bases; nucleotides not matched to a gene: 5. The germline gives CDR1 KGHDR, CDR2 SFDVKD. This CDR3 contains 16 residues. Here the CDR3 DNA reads TGTGCCACCAGTGAGGGGACAGGGAGGTACCAAGAGACCCAGTACTTC. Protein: CATSEGTGRYQETQYF.

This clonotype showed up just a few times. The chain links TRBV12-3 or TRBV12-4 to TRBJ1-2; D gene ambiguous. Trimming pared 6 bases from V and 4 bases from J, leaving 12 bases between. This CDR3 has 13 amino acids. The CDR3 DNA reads TGTGCCAGCAGCCAAGTCCTTTCCTATGGCTACACCTTC. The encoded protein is CASSQVLSYGYTF.

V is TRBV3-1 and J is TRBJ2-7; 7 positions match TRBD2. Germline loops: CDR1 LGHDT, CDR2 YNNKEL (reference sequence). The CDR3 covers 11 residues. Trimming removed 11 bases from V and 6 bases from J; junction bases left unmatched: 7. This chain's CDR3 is CAARGGAEQYF. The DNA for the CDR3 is TGTGCCGCTCGGGGAGGGGCCGAGCAGTACTTC.

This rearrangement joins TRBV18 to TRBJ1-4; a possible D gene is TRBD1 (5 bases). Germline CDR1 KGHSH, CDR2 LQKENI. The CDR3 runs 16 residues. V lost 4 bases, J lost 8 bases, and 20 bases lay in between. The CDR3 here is CASSRNTGLAEEKLFF. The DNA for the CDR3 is TGTGCCAGCTCACGCAATACAGGACTTGCGGAAGAAAAACTGTTTTTT.

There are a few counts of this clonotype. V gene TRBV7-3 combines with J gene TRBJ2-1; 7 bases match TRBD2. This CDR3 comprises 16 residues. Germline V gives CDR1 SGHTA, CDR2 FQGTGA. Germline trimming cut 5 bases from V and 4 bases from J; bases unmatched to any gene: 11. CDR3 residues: CASSPRREPRYNEQFF. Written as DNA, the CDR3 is TGTGCCAGCAGCCCTCGGCGGGAGCCTCGGTACAATGAGCAGTTCTTC.

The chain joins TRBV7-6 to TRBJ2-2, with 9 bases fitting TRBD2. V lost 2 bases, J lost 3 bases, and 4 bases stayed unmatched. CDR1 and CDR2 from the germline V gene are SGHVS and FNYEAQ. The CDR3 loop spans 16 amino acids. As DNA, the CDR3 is TGTGCCAGCAGCTTACGACTAGCGGAGGACACCGGGGAGCTGTTTTTT. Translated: CASSLRLAEDTGELFF.

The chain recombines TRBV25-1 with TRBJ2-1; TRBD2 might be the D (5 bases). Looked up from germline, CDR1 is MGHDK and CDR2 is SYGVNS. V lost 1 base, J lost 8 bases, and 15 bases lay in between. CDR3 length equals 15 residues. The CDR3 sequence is CASSESTSFKYEQFF. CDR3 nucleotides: TGTGCCAGCAGTGAATCTACTAGTTTCAAGTATGAGCAGTTCTTC.